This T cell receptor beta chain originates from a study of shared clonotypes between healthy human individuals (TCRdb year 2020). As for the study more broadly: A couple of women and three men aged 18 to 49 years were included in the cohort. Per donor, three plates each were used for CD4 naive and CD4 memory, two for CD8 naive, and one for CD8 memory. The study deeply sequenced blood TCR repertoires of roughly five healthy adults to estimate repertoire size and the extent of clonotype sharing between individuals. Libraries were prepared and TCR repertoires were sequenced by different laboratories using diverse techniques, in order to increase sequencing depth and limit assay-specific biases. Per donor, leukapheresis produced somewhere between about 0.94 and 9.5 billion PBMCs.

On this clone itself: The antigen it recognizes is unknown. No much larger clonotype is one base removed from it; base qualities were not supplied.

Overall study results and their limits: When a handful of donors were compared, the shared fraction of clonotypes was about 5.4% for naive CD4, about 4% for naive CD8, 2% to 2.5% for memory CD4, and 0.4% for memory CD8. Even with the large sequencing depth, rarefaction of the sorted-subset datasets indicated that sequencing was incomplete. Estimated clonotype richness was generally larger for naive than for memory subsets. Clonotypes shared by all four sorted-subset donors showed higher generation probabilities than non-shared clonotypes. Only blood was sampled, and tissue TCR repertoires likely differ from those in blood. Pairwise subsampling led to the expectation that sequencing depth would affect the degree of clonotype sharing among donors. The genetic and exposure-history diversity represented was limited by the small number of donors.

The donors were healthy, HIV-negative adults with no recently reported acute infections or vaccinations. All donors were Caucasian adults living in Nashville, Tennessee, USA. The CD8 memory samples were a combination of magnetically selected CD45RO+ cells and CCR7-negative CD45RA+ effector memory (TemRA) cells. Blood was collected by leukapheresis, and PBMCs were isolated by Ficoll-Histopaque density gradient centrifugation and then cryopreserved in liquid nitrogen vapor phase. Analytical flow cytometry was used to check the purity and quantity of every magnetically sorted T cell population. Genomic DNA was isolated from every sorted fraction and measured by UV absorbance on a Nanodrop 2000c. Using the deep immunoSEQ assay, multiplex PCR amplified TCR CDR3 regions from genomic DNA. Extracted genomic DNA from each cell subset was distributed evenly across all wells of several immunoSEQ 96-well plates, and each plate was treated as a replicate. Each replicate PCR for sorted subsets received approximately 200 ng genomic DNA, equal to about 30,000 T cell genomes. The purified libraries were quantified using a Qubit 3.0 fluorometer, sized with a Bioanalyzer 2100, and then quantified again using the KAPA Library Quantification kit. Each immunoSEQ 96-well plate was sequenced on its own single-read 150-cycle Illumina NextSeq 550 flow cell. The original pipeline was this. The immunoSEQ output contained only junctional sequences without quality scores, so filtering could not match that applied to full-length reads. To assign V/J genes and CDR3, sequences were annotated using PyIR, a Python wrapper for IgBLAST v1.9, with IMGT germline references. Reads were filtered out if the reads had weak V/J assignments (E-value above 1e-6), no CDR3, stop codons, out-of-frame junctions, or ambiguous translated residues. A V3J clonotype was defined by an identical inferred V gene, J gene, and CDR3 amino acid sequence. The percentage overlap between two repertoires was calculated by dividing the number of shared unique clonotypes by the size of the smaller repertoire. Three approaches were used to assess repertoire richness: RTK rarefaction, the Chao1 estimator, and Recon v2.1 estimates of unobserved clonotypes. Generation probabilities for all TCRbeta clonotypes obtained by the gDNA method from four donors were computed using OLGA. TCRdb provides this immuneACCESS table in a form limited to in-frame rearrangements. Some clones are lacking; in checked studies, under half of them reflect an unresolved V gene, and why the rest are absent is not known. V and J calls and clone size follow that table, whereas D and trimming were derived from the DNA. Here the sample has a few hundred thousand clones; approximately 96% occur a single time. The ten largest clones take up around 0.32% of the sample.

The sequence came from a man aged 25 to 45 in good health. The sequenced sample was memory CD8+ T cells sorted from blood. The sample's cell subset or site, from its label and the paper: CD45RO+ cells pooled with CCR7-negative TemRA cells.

The DNA sequence is TGCGCCAGCAGCATCGCTAGCGGGAGGGTCCCCCACGGTGAGCAGTTCTTC. Its translation reads: CASSIASGRVPHGEQFF. The chain was built from TRBV5-1 and TRBJ2-1; TRBD2 aligns with 12 central bases. The CDR3 numbers 17 residues from cysteine through phenylalanine. Only CDR3 DNA remains: 51 bases, in frame from the first base. Taken from the germline V gene, the CDR1 and CDR2 loops are SGHRS and YFSETQ. V ends up 4 bases short and J 9 bases short, with an unmatched junction base count of 14.